These 11 T cell receptor beta chains were sequenced from one sample in a study of cytomegalovirus exposure and HLA in healthy donors. Produced via immunoSEQ multiplex PCR; TCRdb's table is partial and in-frame only. Of tens of thousands of clones in the sample, just under 95% were seen once. Specimen: PBMCs. The receptors originated from a woman under 30 in good health and CMV-seropositive.

The chain joins TRBV11-3 to TRBJ1-4; weak D call: TRBD1 (5 bases). Per germline, CDR1 SGHNT and CDR2 YENEEA. There are 17 residues in the CDR3. Between the trimmed V and J ends, which lost 1 base and 5 bases, there was a span of 17 bases. The CDR3 is CASSLVGHPLLNEKLFF. The DNA of the CDR3 is TGTGCCAGCAGCTTAGTAGGACACCCTCTTTTAAATGAAAAACTGTTTTTT.

The V call is TRBV5-1, the J call TRBJ1-1; perhaps TRBD1 as D (5 bases). This CDR3 spans 15 amino acids. The germline V gene encodes CDR1 SGHRS and CDR2 YFSETQ. Trimming cost V 4 bases and J 1 base, with 14 bases left between them. CDR3 sequence reads: CASSPPPQENTEAFF. The CDR3 DNA follows: TGCGCCAGCAGCCCCCCCCCACAGGAGAACACTGAAGCTTTCTTT. The full variable domain, completed using reference TRBV5-1 and TRBJ1-1, is KAGVTQTPRYLIKTRGQQVTLSCSPISGHRSVSWYQQTPGQGLQFLFEYFSETQRNKGNFPGRFSGRQFSNSRSEMNVSTLELGDSALYLCASSPPPQENTEAFFGQGTRLTVV.

The chain is built from TRBV5-1 and TRBJ2-7, with 14 bases matching TRBD2. Trimming removed 4 bases from V and 4 bases from J; junction bases left unmatched: 16. Germline CDR1 reads SGHRS; CDR2 reads YFSETQ. The CDR3 has 19 amino acids. The CDR3 is CASSPRTSGGTYRRYEQYF. The CDR3 coding sequence is TGCGCCAGCAGCCCAAGGACTAGCGGGGGGACGTACCGAAGGTACGAGCAGTACTTC. Based on the CDR3 plus reference TRBV5-1 and TRBJ2-7, the full variable domain is KAGVTQTPRYLIKTRGQQVTLSCSPISGHRSVSWYQQTPGQGLQFLFEYFSETQRNKGNFPGRFSGRQFSNSRSEMNVSTLELGDSALYLCASSPRTSGGTYRRYEQYFGPGTRLTVT.

J is TRBJ2-7 and V is TRBV18; the match to TRBD2 covers 9 bases. Germline CDR1 KGHSH, CDR2 LQKENI. There are 17 residues in the CDR3. V was clipped by 4 bases and J by 0 bases; unmatched bases: 10. CDR3 coding DNA: TGTGCCAGCTCACGAGGGTTGGCGGGAGGGAGCTCCTACGAGCAGTACTTC. Encoded protein: CASSRGLAGGSSYEQYF.

This chain uses TRBV5-1 with TRBJ2-5; 7 bases align to TRBD2. Germline V lookup: CDR1 SGHRS, CDR2 YFSETQ. The junction had 18 bases not matched to a gene; V was cut back by 0 bases and J by 4 bases. This CDR3 has 19 amino acids. The CDR3 protein is CASSLAMSLEGPGGETQYF. The CDR3 nucleotides are TGCGCCAGCAGCTTGGCCATGAGTCTTGAGGGCCCGGGGGGAGAGACCCAGTACTTC.

This clone was detected only a few times. The rearrangement links TRBV9 to TRBJ2-5; 9 bases align to TRBD2. Germline CDR1 and CDR2: SGDLS and YYNGEE. The CDR3 spans 14 residues. The trim removed 4 bases at V and 1 base at J, leaving 2 bases unmatched. CDR3 sequence (DNA): TGTGCCAGCAGCCGAGCGGGGGGCCAAGAGACCCAGTACTTC. Amino acids: CASSRAGGQETQYF.

The chain employs TRBV21-1 and TRBJ2-6; TRBD1 is the table's D call and was not checked against the DNA. TRBV21-1 is shown as a pseudogene. CDR3 length: 17 amino acids. This chain's CDR3 is CASSKGGQGSGANVLTF. In DNA, the CDR3 is TGTGCCAGCAGCAAAGGTGGACAGGGATCTGGGGCCAACGTCCTGACTTTC.

This sequence joins TRBV29-1 and TRBJ2-1; possible D gene TRBD2, 6 bases. The germline gives CDR1 SQVTM, CDR2 ANQGSEA. The CDR3 sequence is 11 residues long. V gave up 3 bases and J gave up 9 bases, with 9 bases separating them. The CDR3 region is CSVDGSGEQFF. The CDR3 DNA reads TGCAGCGTTGACGGGAGCGGTGAGCAGTTCTTC.

This sequence joins TRBV7-6 and TRBJ2-7, with TRBD2 as a possible D gene (5 bases). This CDR3 is built from 15 residues. V was shortened by 3 bases and J by 2 bases, with 14 bases between the two germline ends. Germline CDR1 and CDR2: SGHVS and FNYEAQ. Here the CDR3 DNA reads TGTGCCAGCAGCTTTGGCGGGTCTGGTCCCTACGAGCAGTACTTC. Amino acids: CASSFGGSGPYEQYF.

The chain links TRBV1 to TRBJ1-1; the tabulated D call, TRBD1, remains unverified against the DNA. TRBV1 corresponds to a pseudogene. The CDR3 is 12 amino acids. The CDR3 is CTSSSVNTEAFF. CDR3 sequence (DNA): TGCACCAGCAGCTCAGTGAACACTGAAGCTTTCTTT.

This clone was observed a single time. The V call is TRBV5-1, the J call TRBJ1-1; 8 nucleotides agree with TRBD1. CDR1 is SGHRS and CDR2 is YFSETQ in the germline V gene. CDR3 length: 17 amino acids. The V and J ends lost 5 bases and 0 bases, in that order; junction bases with no gene match: 12. The CDR3 loop reads CASRTAGTGFLNTEAFF. CDR3 nucleotide sequence: TGCGCCAGCAGGACTGCCGGGACAGGCTTTTTGAACACTGAAGCTTTCTTT.